The 12 T cell receptor beta chains given below trace back to one sample, sequenced in a study of radiotherapy plus CTLA-4 blockade in lung cancer. TCRdb's table, derived via immunoSEQ multiplex PCR, lists solely in-frame clones and lacks some. The sample shows roughly 59,000 clones, under 75% of them seen only once. The sequencing here drew on peripheral blood, taken from a patient treated with radiotherapy plus ipilimumab. The receptors derive from a human donor with non-small cell lung cancer whose response to radiotherapy plus ipilimumab could not be evaluated.

The chain employs TRBV5-4 and TRBJ2-2; 8 nucleotides align to TRBD2. Looked up from germline, CDR1 is SGHNT and CDR2 is YYREEE (reference sequence). This CDR3 contains 17 residues. Trimming cost V 1 base and J 5 bases; bases outside gene matches: 10. The CDR3 DNA is TGTGCCAGCAGCTTGCTGGCGGGAGGCGAAAGGACCGGGGAGCTGTTTTTT. It codes for CASSLLAGGERTGELFF.

The chain joins TRBV9 to TRBJ1-3; possible D gene TRBD1, 5 bases. This CDR3 has 19 amino acids. Looked up from germline, CDR1 is SGDLS and CDR2 is YYNGEE. Trimming pared 0 bases from V and 4 bases from J, leaving 23 bases between. The CDR3 sequence: CASSVASPRDLRVGNTIYF. For the CDR3, the DNA is TGTGCCAGCAGCGTAGCTTCCCCGCGGGACCTTAGGGTCGGAAACACCATATATTTT.

V and J are TRBV5-4 and TRBJ1-2; 10 nucleotides align to TRBD1. The germline V gene encodes CDR1 SGHNT and CDR2 YYREEE (reference sequence). This CDR3 region has 15 residues. The V and J ends lost 4 bases and 0 bases, in that order; junction bases with no gene match: 3. CDR3 coding DNA: TGTGCCAGCAGCCCTGGGACAGGGGCTAACTATGGCTACACCTTC. This encodes CASSPGTGANYGYTF.

The gene calls are TRBV7-2 and TRBJ2-1; tentative D call: TRBD1 (7 bases). V lost 5 bases and J lost 8, with 22 bases in between. The CDR3 has 16 amino acids. The V gene's germline CDR1 is SGHTA and CDR2 FQGNSA. CDR3 in amino acids: CASSPQGVGGVDEQFF. The CDR3 nucleotides read TGTGCCAGCAGCCCGCAGGGGGTCGGGGGAGTCGATGAGCAGTTCTTC.

This chain links TRBV6-6 with TRBJ2-1, with D unclear. This CDR3 comprises 12 residues. V lost 0 bases and J lost 10, with 7 bases in between. Germline V gene data show CDR1 as MNHNY and CDR2 as SVGAGI (reference sequence). This CDR3 reads CASSYSGAEQFF. In DNA form, the CDR3 reads TGTGCCAGCAGTTACTCGGGCGCGGAGCAGTTCTTC.

The chain uses TRBV30 and TRBJ1-2; tentative D call: TRBD1 (6 bases). The CDR3 contains 13 residues. V lost 3 bases and J lost 4, with 12 bases in between. From germline, CDR1 is GTSNPN and CDR2 SVGIG (reference sequence). For the CDR3, the DNA is TGTGCCTGGAGCAGGGGAATAAGCTATGGCTACACCTTC. This encodes CAWSRGISYGYTF.

In this sample, this clone turned up a few times. The chain joins TRBV9 to TRBJ2-3; D possibly corresponds to TRBD2 (5 bases). V lost 4 bases and J 1 base, leaving 7 bases between the germline ends. Germline CDR1 reads SGDLS; CDR2 reads YYNGEE. This CDR3 has 13 amino acids. CDR3 residues: CASSPRGTDTQYF. The DNA of the CDR3 is TGTGCCAGCAGCCCGAGGGGCACAGATACGCAGTATTTT.

The V gene is TRBV5-1, the J gene TRBJ1-2, with D perhaps TRBD1 (5 bases). The CDR3 is made up of 13 amino acids. Germline V gene data show CDR1 as SGHRS and CDR2 as YFSETQ. V was trimmed by 5 bases and J by 4 bases, leaving 12 bases between them. Here the CDR3 DNA reads TGCGCCAGCAGGACAGACGGTGTCTATGGCTACACCTTC. It translates to CASRTDGVYGYTF.

The V and J genes are TRBV2 and TRBJ2-7; 7 bases map to TRBD2. The germline CDR1 and CDR2 sequences are SNHLY and FYNNEI. The trim removed 7 bases at V and 1 base at J, leaving 10 bases unmatched. The CDR3 covers 15 residues. The CDR3 coding sequence is TGTGCCAGCAAGACAAGCGGGGCTCTTTCCTACGAGCAGTACTTC. Protein: CASKTSGALSYEQYF. The full variable domain, in which reference TRBV2 and TRBJ2-7 provide the parts outside the CDR3, is EPEVTQTPSHQVTQMGQEVILRCVPISNHLYFYWYRQILGQKVEFLVSFYNNEISEKSEIFDDQFSVERPDGSNFTLKIRSTKLEDSAMYFCASKTSGALSYEQYFGPGTRLTVT.

The rearrangement links TRBV11-2 to TRBJ1-1; tentative D call: TRBD1 (6 bases). The CDR3 has 13 amino acids. Trimming took off 1 base at V and 8 bases at J, with 11 bases between the two ends. Germline lookup yields CDR1 SGHAT and CDR2 FQNNGV. The CDR3 sequence is CASSLGSGTEAFF. The CDR3 DNA reads as TGTGCCAGCAGCTTAGGATCCGGGACAGAAGCTTTCTTT.

This clone appeared once. J is TRBJ1-1 and V is TRBV4-3; D might be TRBD1 (5 bases). V lost 1 base and J 10 bases, leaving 13 bases between the germline ends. Germline V gene data show CDR1 as LGHNA and CDR2 as YSLEER. The CDR3 runs to 13 residues. CDR3 DNA sequence: TGCGCCAGCAGCCAAGTGGGGCAGGGTGTAGCTTTCTTT. It encodes CASSQVGQGVAFF.

The genes are TRBV5-1 and TRBJ1-6; 9 bases align to TRBD1. Trimming removed 5 bases from V and 10 bases from J; junction bases left unmatched: 13. Germline CDR1 is SGHRS and CDR2 is YFSETQ. This CDR3 is 16 amino acids long. CDR3 coding DNA: TGCGCCAGCAGGACAGGGGGTCTCGGAGGGGCCTCACCCCTCCACTTT. It yields the protein CASRTGGLGGASPLHF.